These 8 T cell receptor beta chains originate from one sample sequenced in a study of high-grade serous ovarian cancer treatment subgroups. The tumor samples were collected prior to definitive surgery or chemotherapy. Method: immunoSEQ multiplex PCR; TCRdb's copy keeps in-frame clones and lacks some. The table shows 5,500 to 7,500 clones, with about four fifths occurring only once. Sequenced: tumor tissue. All receptors derive from a human donor with high-grade serous ovarian cancer.

This clone has more than one count but fewer than ten. The chain couples TRBV5-1 to TRBJ2-7, with TRBD2 matching over 8 bases. J lost 6 bases, V lost 6 bases, and 14 bases had no gene match. Germline V CDR1 and CDR2: SGHRS, YFSETQ. The CDR3 sequence is 15 residues long. CDR3 nucleotides: TGCGCCAGCAAGGCGGGAGGCTTGTATTCGCTCGAGCAGTACTTC. Its translation is CASKAGGLYSLEQYF.

The table lists this clone with a few counts. This sequence joins TRBV20-1 and TRBJ1-1, with D hard to call. V lost 3 bases and J 0 bases, leaving 2 bases between the germline ends. In germline, CDR1 is DFQATT, CDR2 SNEGSKA (reference sequence). The CDR3 covers 11 residues. CDR3 nucleotides: TGCAGTGCTAGTATGAACACTGAAGCTTTCTTT. Protein product: CSASMNTEAFF.

This clone was seen a few times. The gene calls are TRBV5-6 and TRBJ1-6; 9 bases agree with TRBD1. The V and J ends lost 3 bases and 10 bases, in that order; junction bases with no gene match: 5. Per germline, CDR1 SGHDT and CDR2 YYEEEE. The CDR3 has 14 amino acids. This CDR3 is CASSSGQGWSPLHF. DNA for the CDR3: TGTGCCAGCAGCTCCGGACAGGGGTGGTCACCCCTCCACTTT.

The CDR3 DNA follows: TGCGCCAGCAGCTTGGATGGGACAGGGACCTACGAGCAGTACTTC. Protein product: CASSLDGTGTYEQYF. J is TRBJ2-7 and V is TRBV5-1; TRBD1 matches at 9 bases. V lost 0 bases, J lost 2 bases, and 3 bases stayed unmatched. Germline V lookup: CDR1 SGHRS, CDR2 YFSETQ. CDR3 length: 15 residues.

The CDR3: CASSFNGLNYGYTF. CDR3 nucleotides: TGTGCCAGCAGTTTTAATGGCCTTAACTATGGCTACACCTTC. The rearrangement joins TRBV27 to TRBJ1-2; unclear D gene. Trimming left V 3 bases short and J 1 base short, with 9 bases between. CDR3 length: 14 amino acids. From germline, CDR1 is MNHEY and CDR2 SMNVEV (reference sequence).

This rearrangement joins TRBV11-2 to TRBJ2-5, with 7 bases identical to TRBD2. In germline, CDR1 is SGHAT, CDR2 FQNNGV. CDR3 size: 14 residues. The V and J ends lost 4 bases and 3 bases, in that order; junction bases with no gene match: 5. The DNA of the CDR3 is TGTGCCAGCAGCTCCGGGACTACAAAAGAGACCCAGTACTTC. Translated: CASSSGTTKETQYF. The entire variable domain, with the rest obtained from reference TRBV11-2 and TRBJ2-5, is as follows: EAGVAQSPRYKIIEKRQSVAFWCNPISGHATLYWYQQILGQGPKLLIQFQNNGVVDDSQLPKDRFSAERLKGVDSTLKIQPAKLEDSAVYLCASSSGTTKETQYFGPGTRLLVL.

This clone is a singleton in its sample. The gene calls are TRBV27 and TRBJ2-5; no clear D gene. Germline V gene data show CDR1 as MNHEY and CDR2 as SMNVEV (reference sequence). This CDR3 is 12 amino acids long. The V end lost 5 bases, the J end lost 7 bases, and 11 bases lay between the germline ends. CDR3 sequence reads: CASSKDCGTQYF. Written as DNA, the CDR3 is TGTGCCAGCAGTAAAGACTGCGGGACCCAGTACTTC.

This clone occurred once. This chain joins TRBV19 and TRBJ2-2; D gene ambiguous. Trimming removed 11 bases from V and 5 bases from J, with 21 bases in between. The V gene's germline CDR1 is LNHDA and CDR2 SQIVND (reference sequence). This CDR3 has 15 residues. CDR3: CASRRADRHTGELFF. The CDR3 bases are TGTGCCTCCCGCCGGGCTGACCGGCATACCGGGGAGCTGTTTTTT.